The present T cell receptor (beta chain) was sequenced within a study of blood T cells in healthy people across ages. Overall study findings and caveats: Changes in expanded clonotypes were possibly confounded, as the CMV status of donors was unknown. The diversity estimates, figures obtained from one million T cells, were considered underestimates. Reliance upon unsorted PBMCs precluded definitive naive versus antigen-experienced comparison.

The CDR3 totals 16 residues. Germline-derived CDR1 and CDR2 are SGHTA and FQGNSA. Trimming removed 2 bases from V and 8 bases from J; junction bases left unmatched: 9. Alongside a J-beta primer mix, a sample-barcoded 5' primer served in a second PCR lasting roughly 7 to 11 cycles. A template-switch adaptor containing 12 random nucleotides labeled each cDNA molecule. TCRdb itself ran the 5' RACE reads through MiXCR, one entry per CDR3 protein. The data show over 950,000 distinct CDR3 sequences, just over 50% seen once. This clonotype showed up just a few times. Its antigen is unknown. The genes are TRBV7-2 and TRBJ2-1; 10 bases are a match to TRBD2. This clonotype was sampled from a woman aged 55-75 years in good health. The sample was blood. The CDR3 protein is CASSLSGASGSYEQFF. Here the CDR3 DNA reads TGTGCCAGCAGCTTAAGTGGGGCTAGCGGGAGTTATGAGCAGTTCTTC.